The T cell receptor beta chain under discussion was sequenced for a study of cytomegalovirus exposure and HLA in healthy donors. Overall study: The study placed less than 90% of its 398 genotyped donors in the Caucasian-associated ancestry cluster.

Sampled while nominally healthy, donors likely had unrecorded immune exposures. The CDR3 is 18 amino acids. Losses at the gene ends were 3 bases for V and 2 bases for J; bases not matched to a gene: 14. Per germline, CDR1 KGHSH and CDR2 LQKENI. The primer mix had 60 Vbeta and 13 Jbeta primers. This table comes from immunoSEQ multiplex PCR, and its TCRdb copy is limited to in-frame clones, with some not included. This table has about 98,000 clones, about 81% appearing once. This chain links TRBV18 with TRBJ2-7; 9 nucleotides line up with TRBD1. This clonotype was obtained from a man between 40 and 49 years old in good health and CMV-seronegative. The sample consisted of PBMCs. The chain's CDR3 is CASSPTLLPGQGTYEQYF. CDR3 nucleotide sequence: TGTGCCAGCTCACCGACACTACTGCCGGGACAGGGAACCTACGAGCAGTACTTC.